The 16 T cell receptor beta chains below come from one sample, sequenced in a study of PD-L1 blockade in urothelial cancer. Time point in this sample: peripheral blood 6 weeks after treatment start. Sequenced by immunoSEQ multiplex PCR; TCRdb stores in-frame clones only, minus some. The sample consists of 100,000 to 150,000 clones, roughly 86% of them appearing once. The sequencing used PBMCs, collected around atezolizumab (anti-PD-L1) treatment. These receptors were collected from a man aged 50-59 years with urothelial cancer.

V is TRBV7-2 and J is TRBJ2-7; 8 bases map to TRBD2. Germline trimming cut 2 bases from V and 6 bases from J; bases unmatched to any gene: 6. This CDR3 has 14 residues. In germline, CDR1 is SGHTA, CDR2 FQGNSA. CDR3 in DNA: TGTGCCAGCAGCTTAAGCGGGAGCTTCTCCGAGCAGTACTTC. Translation gives CASSLSGSFSEQYF.

The rearrangement joins TRBV9 to TRBJ2-4; 7 bases are shared with TRBD2. CDR3 size: 15 residues. V lost 0 bases, J lost 7 bases, and 7 bases stayed unmatched. In germline, CDR1 is SGDLS, CDR2 YYNGEE. The CDR3 DNA is TGTGCCAGCAGCGTAGGGGCGGGAGTTGGGAACATTCAGTACTTC. This sequence encodes CASSVGAGVGNIQYF. The full variable domain, rest sourced from reference TRBV9 and TRBJ2-4, is DSGVTQTPKHLITATGQRVTLRCSPRSGDLSVYWYQQSLDQGLQFLIQYYNGEERAKGNILERFSAQQFPDLHSELNLSSLELGDSALYFCASSVGAGVGNIQYFGAGTRLSVL.

The chain carries TRBV7-9 and TRBJ2-5; D remains unclear. V lost 0 bases, J lost 2 bases, and 7 bases lay in between. CDR1 and CDR2 (germline): SEHNR, FQNEAQ (reference sequence). This CDR3 is built from 14 residues. The CDR3 loop reads CASSLAAAQETQYF. The CDR3 coding sequence is TGTGCCAGCAGCTTAGCGGCGGCACAAGAGACCCAGTACTTC.

The chain has TRBV9 and TRBJ1-1; 9 bases align to TRBD1. The CDR3 covers 15 residues. From germline, CDR1 is SGDLS and CDR2 YYNGEE. The trim removed 4 bases at V and 0 bases at J, leaving 4 bases unmatched. CDR3: CASSLGTGLNTEAFF. The CDR3 coding sequence is TGTGCCAGCAGCCTCGGGACAGGGCTGAACACTGAAGCTTTCTTT. The full variable domain, completed using reference TRBV9 and TRBJ1-1, is DSGVTQTPKHLITATGQRVTLRCSPRSGDLSVYWYQQSLDQGLQFLIQYYNGEERAKGNILERFSAQQFPDLHSELNLSSLELGDSALYFCASSLGTGLNTEAFFGQGTRLTVV.

The rearrangement joins TRBV2 to TRBJ1-5; D is perhaps TRBD1 (6 bases). The germline gives CDR1 SNHLY, CDR2 FYNNEI. Trimming removed 3 bases from V and 7 bases from J, with 19 bases in between. The CDR3 extends over 16 amino acids. CDR3: CASSELRAGAGQPQHF. The CDR3 nucleotides read TGTGCCAGCAGTGAGCTAAGGGCAGGGGCCGGGCAGCCCCAGCATTTT.

This sequence joins TRBV9 and TRBJ1-3; D gene ambiguous. The V and J ends lost 3 bases and 0 bases respectively, with 10 bases between them. The CDR3 sequence is 15 residues long. Germline loops: CDR1 SGDLS, CDR2 YYNGEE. In nucleotides, the CDR3 is TGTGCCAGCAGCGGGTTCGCAGGCTCTGGAAACACCATATATTTT. This translates into CASSGFAGSGNTIYF. The full variable domain, in which reference TRBV9 and TRBJ1-3 provide the parts outside the CDR3, is DSGVTQTPKHLITATGQRVTLRCSPRSGDLSVYWYQQSLDQGLQFLIQYYNGEERAKGNILERFSAQQFPDLHSELNLSSLELGDSALYFCASSGFAGSGNTIYFGEGSWLTVV.

This clone is a singleton in its sample. This chain links TRBV5-1 with TRBJ2-3; D may be TRBD2 (5 bases). The CDR3 has 13 amino acids. Germline CDR1 reads SGHRS; CDR2 reads YFSETQ. V was shortened by 7 bases and J by 4 bases, with 13 bases between the two germline ends. CDR3 loop: CASRLTSADTQYF. The CDR3 DNA reads as TGCGCCAGCCGCCTAACTAGTGCAGATACGCAGTATTTT.

The chain is built from TRBV7-9 and TRBJ1-6, with D perhaps matching TRBD1 (6 bases). The germline V and J ends were trimmed by 1 base and 7 bases, with 17 bases remaining between them. The CDR3 has 17 residues. Per the germline V gene, CDR1 is SEHNR and CDR2 is FQNEAQ (reference sequence). Here the CDR3 reads CASSLGGMGARNSPLHF. The CDR3 DNA reads TGTGCCAGCAGCTTAGGGGGGATGGGGGCGCGAAATTCACCCCTCCACTTT. The complete variable domain, with remaining parts taken from reference TRBV7-9 and TRBJ1-6, reads DTGVSQNPRHKITKRGQNVTFRCDPISEHNRLYWYRQTLGQGPEFLTYFQNEAQLEKSRLLSDRFSAERPKGSFSTLEIQRTEQGDSAMYLCASSLGGMGARNSPLHFGNGTRLTVT.

The CDR3 loop reads CASSSGQGRAETQYF. The CDR3, as DNA: TGCGCCAGCAGCTCAGGACAGGGAAGGGCAGAGACCCAGTACTTC. This sequence joins TRBV5-1 and TRBJ2-5; TRBD1 agrees at 8 bases. The CDR3 spans 15 residues. The ends lost 3 bases at V and 4 bases at J; junction bases unmatched: 8. Per the germline V gene, CDR1 is SGHRS and CDR2 is YFSETQ.

There are many counts of this clone. The rearrangement links TRBV5-1 to TRBJ2-2, with TRBD1 matching over 8 bases. Germline CDR1 reads SGHRS; CDR2 reads YFSETQ. The CDR3 is 15 residues long. V lost 4 bases and J lost 5; bases outside the gene matches: 7. The chain's CDR3 is CASSIGQGGTGELFF. The CDR3 region has the DNA TGCGCCAGCAGCATTGGACAGGGCGGTACCGGGGAGCTGTTTTTT. The full variable domain, with the rest looked up from reference TRBV5-1 and TRBJ2-2, is KAGVTQTPRYLIKTRGQQVTLSCSPISGHRSVSWYQQTPGQGLQFLFEYFSETQRNKGNFPGRFSGRQFSNSRSEMNVSTLELGDSALYLCASSIGQGGTGELFFGEGSRLTVL.

The rearrangement joins TRBV6-1 to TRBJ1-2, with TRBD1 as a possible D gene (6 bases). The CDR3 consists of 14 residues. V lost 0 bases, J lost 3 bases, and 8 bases lay in between. The germline CDR1 and CDR2 sequences are MNHNS and SASEGT. The DNA for the CDR3 is TGTGCCAGCAGTGAAGCTCAGGGGTACTATGGCTACACCTTC. Protein product: CASSEAQGYYGYTF.

The rearrangement uses TRBV4-2 and TRBJ2-3; D might be TRBD2 (5 bases). In germline, CDR1 is LGHNA, CDR2 YNFKEQ. CDR3 length: 13 residues. V lost 4 bases and J 8 bases, leaving 13 bases between the germline ends. DNA of the CDR3: TGTGCCAGCAGCCGGTTCGGGGTGGGTACGCAGTATTTT. Protein product: CASSRFGVGTQYF.

This rearrangement joins TRBV6-4 to TRBJ2-1; weak D call: TRBD2 (6 bases). CDR3 length equals 14 residues. Germline CDR1 reads MRHNA; CDR2 reads SNTAGT. The V end lost 5 bases, the J end lost 12 bases, and 20 bases lay between the germline ends. CDR3 bases: TGTGCCAGCAGTCCACGCGGGGACCCGGAGGTGCAGTTCTTC. Translation: CASSPRGDPEVQFF.

This clone turned up a few times. This chain uses TRBV18 with TRBJ1-1; D call uncertain. The CDR3 spans 14 residues. Trimming left V 4 bases short and J 4 bases short, with 13 bases between. The germline V gene has CDR1 KGHSH and CDR2 LQKENI. The CDR3, as DNA: TGTGCCAGCTCACGCCGGGAAATGGGCACTGAAGCTTTCTTT. Its translation: CASSRREMGTEAFF.

This clone was counted once. It may be a read error: a sequence one base away is much more abundant. V is TRBV2 and J is TRBJ2-3; the D gene is possibly TRBD2 (5 bases). The CDR3 sequence is 13 residues long. The V gene's germline CDR1 is SNHLY and CDR2 FYNNEI. Trimming shortened V by 4 bases and J by 1 base, and 6 bases separated the two germline ends. CDR3 residues: CASSGTGTDTQYF. The CDR3 coding sequence is TGTGCCAGCAGTGGGACTGGCACAGATACGCAGTATTTT.

The V and J genes are TRBV28 and TRBJ2-1, with 11 bases identical to TRBD2. This CDR3 contains 18 residues. The V gene end was trimmed by 3 bases and the J gene end by 0 bases; junction bases not matched to a gene: 7. Looked up from germline, CDR1 is MDHEN and CDR2 is SYDVKM. For the CDR3, the DNA is TGTGCCAGCAGTTTGATAGCTAGCGGGAGGAGCTCCTACAATGAGCAGTTCTTC. It specifies CASSLIASGRSSYNEQFF.